The rows below give T cell receptor beta chains drawn from one sample of a study of blood T cells in healthy people across ages. TCRdb re-called the 5' RACE reads with MiXCR, one entry per CDR3 protein. Among 800,000 or so distinct CDR3 sequences, roughly 25% were seen once, and the ten largest hold under 4.5%. Separately, the same data were catalogued under a study of T cells of mothers and their children.

The sequencing sample was made of blood. Receptor source: a boy between 10 and 17 years old in good health. CDR3s include the opening cysteine and the closing phenylalanine or tryptophan. D genes are given only for firm matches. Clone size is stated in some rows and not others, as once, few, many or a class when expanded.

v_gene,abundance,d_gene,j_gene,CDR3nt,CDR3aa
TRBV7-9,few,-,TRBJ1-2,TGTGCCAGCAGCTTAGTCGGGGTTTCGGACTATGGCTACACCTTC,CASSLVGVSDYGYTF
TRBV4-2,many,-,TRBJ2-1,TGTGCCAGCAGCCAAGATCCCGGGCTAGTCAACAATGAGCAGTTCTTC,CASSQDPGLVNNEQFF
TRBV28,-,TRBD1,TRBJ2-7,TGTGCCAGCACACCAACAGGGGATCCCTACGAGCAGTACTTC,CASTPTGDPYEQYF
TRBV28,-,TRBD1,TRBJ2-7,TGTGCCAGCAGTCGGAGCCGGGACAGTTACGAGCAGTACTTC,CASSRSRDSYEQYF
TRBV10-3,-,-,TRBJ2-1,TGTGCCATCAGTGAGATGGACAATGAGCAGTTCTTC,CAISEMDNEQFF
TRBV6-5,few,-,TRBJ2-1,TGTGCCAGCAGCCGGGGACTGGGAGAAGATGAGCAGTTCTTC,CASSRGLGEDEQFF
TRBV12-3/TRBV12-4,-,-,TRBJ2-1,TGTGCCAGCAGTTTAGTATTCGGCGACCCTTTTTACAATGAGCAGTTCTTC,CASSLVFGDPFYNEQFF
TRBV7-2,-,-,TRBJ2-3,TGTGCCAGCACCTACTCTGGCACAGATACGCAGTATTTT,CASTYSGTDTQYF
TRBV15,few,-,TRBJ2-1,TGTGCCACCGGGCTCCTGTTGGATGAGCAGTTCTTC,CATGLLLDEQFF
TRBV12-3/TRBV12-4,many,TRBD1,TRBJ2-5,TGTGCCAGCAACCGGGACAGCCAAGAGACCCAGTACTTC,CASNRDSQETQYF
TRBV25-1,-,-,TRBJ2-3,TGTGCCAGCAGTGAATCGACTCCCCGGACCACAGATACGCAGTATTTT,CASSESTPRTTDTQYF
TRBV5-4,-,TRBD1,TRBJ2-2,TGTGCCAGCCGTCCGGGGACAGGGACCGGGGAGCTGTTTTTT,CASRPGTGTGELFF